This T cell receptor (beta chain) emerged from a study of cytomegalovirus exposure and HLA in healthy donors. The study, taken as a whole, reports: Specificity of a few CMV-associated chains for CMV antigens was verified in vitro. TCR beta sequences numbering more than 15,000 were associated with HLA alleles at 0.05 false discovery rate in a later analysis.

As concerns this clone: Its antigen is still unknown.

The ends were cut back, 10 bases at V and 10 bases at J, with 16 bases in the middle. CDR1 is SNHLY, CDR2 FYNNEI, per germline. The CDR3 loop spans 11 amino acids. The donors comprised healthy bone marrow donors. PCR involved 60 Vbeta and 13 Jbeta primers. Some clones are missing from TCRdb's copy, which holds only in-frame ones; the method was immunoSEQ multiplex PCR. The sample carries some 190,000 clones, 85% recorded once. Specimen: PBMCs. The rearrangement joins TRBV2 to TRBJ1-1; possible D gene TRBD1, 6 bases. The TCR sequence derives from a boy aged 2 to 10 in good health and CMV-seronegative. The DNA of the CDR3 is TGTGCCATCCTCCGACAGGTCGGAGCTTTCTTT. This sequence encodes CAILRQVGAFF.